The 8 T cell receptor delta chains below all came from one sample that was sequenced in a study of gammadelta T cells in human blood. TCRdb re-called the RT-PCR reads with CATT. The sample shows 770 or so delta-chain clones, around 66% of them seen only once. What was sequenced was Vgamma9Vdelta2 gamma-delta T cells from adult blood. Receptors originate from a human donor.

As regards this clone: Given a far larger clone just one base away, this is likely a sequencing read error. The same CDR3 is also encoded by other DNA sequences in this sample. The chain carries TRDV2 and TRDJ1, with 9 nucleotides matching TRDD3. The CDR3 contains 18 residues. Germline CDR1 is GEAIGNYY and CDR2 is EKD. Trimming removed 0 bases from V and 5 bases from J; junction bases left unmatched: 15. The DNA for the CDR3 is TGTGCCTGTGACACCGTGAGGACGGGGATACGCCGGGGTGATAAACTCATCTTT. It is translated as CACDTVRTGIRRGDKLIF.

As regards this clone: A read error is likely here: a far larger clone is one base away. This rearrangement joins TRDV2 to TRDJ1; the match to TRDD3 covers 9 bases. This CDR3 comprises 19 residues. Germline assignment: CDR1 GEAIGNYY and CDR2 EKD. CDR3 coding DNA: TGTGCCTGTGACACCGCGGGCCCTGGGGGATGGTCCTACACCAATAAACTCATCTTT. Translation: CACDTAGPGGWSYTNKLIF.

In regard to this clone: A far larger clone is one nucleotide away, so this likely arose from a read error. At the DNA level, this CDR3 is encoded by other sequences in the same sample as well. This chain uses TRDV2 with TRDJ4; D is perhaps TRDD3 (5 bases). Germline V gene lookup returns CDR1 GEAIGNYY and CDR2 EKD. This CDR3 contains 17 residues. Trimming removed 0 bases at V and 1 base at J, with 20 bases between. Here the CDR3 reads CACDTVGHDTLRRPLIF. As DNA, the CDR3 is TGTGCCTGTGACACCGTTGGACACGATACATTGCGCAGACCCCTGATCTTT.

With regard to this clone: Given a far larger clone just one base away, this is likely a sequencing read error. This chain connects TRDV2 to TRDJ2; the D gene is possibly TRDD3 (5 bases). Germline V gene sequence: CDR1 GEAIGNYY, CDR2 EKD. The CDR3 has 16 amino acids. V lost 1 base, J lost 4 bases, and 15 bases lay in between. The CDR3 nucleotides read TGTGCCTGTGACACAGTGGGGAACAAACGGACAGCACAACTCTTCTTT. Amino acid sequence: CACDTVGNKRTAQLFF.

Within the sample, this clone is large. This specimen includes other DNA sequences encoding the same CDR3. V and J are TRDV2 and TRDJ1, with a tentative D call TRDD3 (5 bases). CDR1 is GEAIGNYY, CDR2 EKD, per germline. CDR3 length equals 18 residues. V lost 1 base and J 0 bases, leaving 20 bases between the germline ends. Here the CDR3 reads CACDTALGGPVYTDKLIF. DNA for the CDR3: TGTGCCTGTGACACGGCTCTCGGGGGCCCAGTGTACACCGATAAACTCATCTTT.

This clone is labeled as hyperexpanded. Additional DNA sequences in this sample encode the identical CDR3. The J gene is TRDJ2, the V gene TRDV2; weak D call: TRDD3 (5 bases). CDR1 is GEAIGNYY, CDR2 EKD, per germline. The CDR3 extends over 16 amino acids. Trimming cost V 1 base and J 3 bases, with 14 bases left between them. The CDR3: CACDTVGNKLTAQLFF. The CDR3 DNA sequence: TGTGCCTGTGACACAGTGGGGAACAAACTGACAGCACAACTCTTCTTT.

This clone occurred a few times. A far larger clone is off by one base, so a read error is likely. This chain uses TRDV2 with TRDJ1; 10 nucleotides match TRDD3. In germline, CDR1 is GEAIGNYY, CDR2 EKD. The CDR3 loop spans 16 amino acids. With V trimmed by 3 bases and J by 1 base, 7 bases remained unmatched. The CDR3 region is CACDAVGGYGTDKLIF. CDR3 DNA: TGTGCCTGTGACGCCGTAGGGGGATACGGCACCGATAAACTCATCTTT.

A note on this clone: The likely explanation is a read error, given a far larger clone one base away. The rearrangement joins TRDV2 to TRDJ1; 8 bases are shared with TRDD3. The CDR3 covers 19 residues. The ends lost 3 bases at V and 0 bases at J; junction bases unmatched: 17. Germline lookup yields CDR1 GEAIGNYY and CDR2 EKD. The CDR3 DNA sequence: TGTGCCTGTGACGCCGTTCCACCGCTGGGGGAGACAGACACCGATAAACTCATCTTT. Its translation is CACDAVPPLGETDTDKLIF.